A selection of T cell receptor beta chains follows, all from one sample in a study of technical replicates of blood from a handful of donors. Sequenced by immunoSEQ multiplex PCR; TCRdb stores in-frame clones only, minus some. The sample consists of 98,000 or so clones, 95% of them appearing once. The material sequenced was T cells isolated from PBMCs. The origin of the receptors is a human donor in good health. Both conserved end residues are part of each CDR3.

TRBV21-1	TRBJ2-7	CASSTSRRGNFSYEQYF
TRBV6-1	TRBJ1-4	CASSEGQMKLFF
TRBV6-5	TRBJ1-2	CASSYSGIGVYGYTF
TRBV27	TRBJ2-5	CASSSPDRGETQYF
TRBV6-4	TRBJ2-1	CASSDSSGRSNEQFF
TRBV18	TRBJ1-5	CASSPGQNQPQHF
TRBV25-1	TRBJ2-1	CASSRLVDEQFF
TRBV28	TRBJ1-2	CASSDRGRKANYGYTF
TRBV4-1	TRBJ2-7	CASSAGTSMYEQYF
TRBV4-1	TRBJ1-4	CASSPRDRGYEKLFF
TRBV19	TRBJ1-2	CAIGVGTGGPALYGYTF
TRBV2	TRBJ1-5	CASNLEGQGALVSNQPQHF
TRBV5-1	TRBJ1-4	CASSLVPGQYNEKLFF
TRBV6-5	TRBJ2-5	CASNRGETQYF
TRBV5-4	TRBJ1-4	CASSSGSWARGGEKLFF
TRBV18	TRBJ1-5	CASSPDRANQPQHF
TRBV6-1	TRBJ1-1	CASILGQGWTEAFF
TRBV6-5	TRBJ1-3	CASSAGNYGNTIYF
TRBV7-6	TRBJ1-1	CASSSTITEGLAVNTEAFF
TRBV7-6	TRBJ1-1	CASSGGQGVNTEAFF
TRBV10-3	.	CATSLDRPLGYEQYF
TRBV13	TRBJ2-1	CASSDQSYRGGSNEQFF
TRBV2	TRBJ1-2	CASRTAPGTAVYGYTF
TRBV19	TRBJ1-2	CASSIGGGGPPYGYTF
TRBV5-4	TRBJ2-1	CASSIQGVWFF
TRBV4-1	TRBJ2-7	CASSQLAGAPSYEQYF
TRBV28	TRBJ2-7	CASRFLQTGGYEQYF
TRBV6-5	TRBJ1-1	CAARGQQFTEAFF